A selection of T cell receptor beta chains follows, all from one sample in a study of shared clonotypes between healthy human individuals. Produced via immunoSEQ multiplex PCR; TCRdb's table is partial and in-frame only. The sample shows about 690,000 clones, less than 95% of them seen only once. The sequencing sample was made of memory CD8+ T cells from PBMCs. The receptor source for this set is a man in his late teens or twenties in good health. Some clones in this sample may be carry-over from other donors' samples. The CDR3 runs from the conserved cysteine through the conserved F or W. A D gene is named only where the DNA matches it firmly. Clone size is stated in some rows and not others, as once, few, many or a class when expanded.

>-|TRBJ2-7|TRBD1|TRBV4-2
TGTGCCAGCAGCCAAGAAGGGCCGGGACAGCTCTCCTACGAGCAGTACTTC
CASSQEGPGQLSYEQYF
>-|TRBJ1-1|-|TRBV19
TGTGCCACAGGTGGGACTGAAGCTTTCTTT
CATGGTEAFF
>-|TRBJ2-2|-|TRBV9
TGTGCCAGCAGCGTAGCCCTCGTCCTATCGAACACCGGGGAGCTGTTTTTT
CASSVALVLSNTGELFF
>-|TRBJ1-2|-|TRBV19
TGTGCCAGTAGTATTTTGAAGACTTATGGCTACACCTTC
CASSILKTYGYTF
>-|TRBJ2-1|-|TRBV27
TGTGCCAGCACCCCCCACTGGCCCACGCCGGGTAGCTCCTACAATGAGCAGTTCTTC
CASTPHWPTPGSSYNEQFF
>-|TRBJ2-3|TRBD2|TRBV19
TGTGCCAGTCGCCGAGGGAGGGCCCAAGATACGCAGTATTTT
CASRRGRAQDTQYF
>-|TRBJ2-2|-|TRBV7-3
TGTGCCAGCAGCTTAGACCCCCGGAGACAGCCACTTGCCGGGGAGCTGTTTTTT
CASSLDPRRQPLAGELFF
>once|TRBJ1-1|TRBD1|TRBV10-3
TGTGCCATCAGGGCAGGGGGCTATATCGACACTGAAGCTTTCTTT
CAIRAGGYIDTEAFF
>-|TRBJ2-2|-|TRBV27
TGTGCCAGCCGGGGCTACACCGGGGAGCTGTTTTTT
CASRGYTGELFF
>-|TRBJ2-5|-|TRBV7-6
TGTGCCAGCAGCCCGACTGCCAGTTTGGCCCAAGGGGTGACCCAGTACTTC
CASSPTASLAQGVTQYF
>-|TRBJ2-1|TRBD2|TRBV27
TGTGCCAGCAGTTTACTAGCGGGAGGGCCTAGTAATGAGCAGTTCTTC
CASSLLAGGPSNEQFF
>-|TRBJ1-2|-|TRBV28
TGTGCCAGCAACCATATTCCTGGGGGGGCAGGAGGCTACACCTTC
CASNHIPGGAGGYTF
>-|TRBJ2-7|-|TRBV9
TGTGCCAGCAGCGTAGGGGGGGGCAGGGCCTACGAGCAGTACTTC
CASSVGGGRAYEQYF
>-|TRBJ2-7|-|TRBV16
TGTGCCAGCCAGAAGGGCTACGAGCAGTACTTC
CASQKGYEQYF
>-|TRBJ2-2|-|TRBV4-2
TGTGCCAGCAGCCAAGAGGAGGGAGACACCGGGGAGCTGTTTTTT
CASSQEEGDTGELFF
>-|TRBJ2-7|-|TRBV9
TGTGCCAGCAGCGTAGTGGGGGGGCCCTACGAGCAGTACTTC
CASSVVGGPYEQYF
>few|TRBJ1-1|-|TRBV7-2
TGTGCCAGCAGCTTAGCCCAGGGGCGCCCGAACACTGAAGCTTTCTTT
CASSLAQGRPNTEAFF
>-|TRBJ1-2|TRBD1|TRBV7-9
TGTGCCAGCAGCTCACGAGACAGGGACAGAGGCAACTATGGCTACACCTTC
CASSSRDRDRGNYGYTF
>few|TRBJ1-2|-|TRBV7-9
TGTGCCAGCAGCTTTGACAGAAATAACTATGGCTACACCTTC
CASSFDRNNYGYTF
>-|TRBJ1-2|-|TRBV4-1
TGCGCCAGCAGCCAGGCGTCTAGGTACTATGGCTACACCTTC
CASSQASRYYGYTF
>-|TRBJ2-1|TRBD2|TRBV28
TGTGCCAGCAGAGTTTGGGGTCGGATATCGGGGAGGGCCGATAACAATGAGCAGTTCTTC
CASRVWGRISGRADNNEQFF
>-|TRBJ2-2|TRBD1|TRBV30
TGTGCCTGGAGCACACGGACAGGGAGGACCGGGGAGCTGTTTTTT
CAWSTRTGRTGELFF
>-|TRBJ2-7|TRBD1|TRBV27
TGTGCCAGCAGCAACAGGGGGGACTACGAGCAGTACTTC
CASSNRGDYEQYF
>-|TRBJ2-5|-|TRBV6-1
TGTGCCAGCAATTCTTGGACTGAAGAGACCCAGTACTTC
CASNSWTEETQYF
>-|TRBJ2-3|-|TRBV18
TGTGCCAGCTCACCACCGTATAGGGTTGCAGATACGCAGTATTTT
CASSPPYRVADTQYF
>once|TRBJ1-5|-|TRBV7-9
TGTGCCAGCAGCTCGTTAGGTCAGCCCCAGCATTTT
CASSSLGQPQHF
>-|TRBJ1-1|-|TRBV28
TGTGCCAGCAGTTTCCACAGGGCATCAATGAACACTGAAGCTTTCTTT
CASSFHRASMNTEAFF
>-|TRBJ1-5|-|TRBV10-3
TGTGCCATCAGTGAGTCCCCGGCAGAGCGAAGCAATCAGCCCCAGCATTTT
CAISESPAERSNQPQHF
>many|TRBJ2-3|-|TRBV7-8
TGTGCCAGCAGCACCATACAGGGTACGCAGTATTTT
CASSTIQGTQYF
>-|TRBJ2-5|-|TRBV5-6
TGTGCCAGCAGCTTGAAGGGGGTTATTATGAAAGAGACCCAGTACTTC
CASSLKGVIMKETQYF
>-|TRBJ1-1|-|TRBV7-6
TGTGCCAGCAGCTTAAATAGCCCAGGGGTGAACACTGAAGCTTTCTTT
CASSLNSPGVNTEAFF
>-|TRBJ1-5|TRBD1|TRBV19
TGTGCCAGTAGTCCTGACAGGGGAGGTCAGCCCCAGCATTTT
CASSPDRGGQPQHF
>-|TRBJ2-3|-|TRBV9
TGTGCCAGCAGCCACCCCTCTCTGGCGGGATCTAGCACAGATACGCAGTATTTT
CASSHPSLAGSSTDTQYF
>-|TRBJ2-7|-|TRBV7-2
TGTGCCAGCAGCTTAAGTTATACGGAGGGAGTCTACGAGCAGTACTTC
CASSLSYTEGVYEQYF
>-|TRBJ2-3|TRBD2|TRBV19
TGTGCCAGTAGTATATTAGCGGGAGCGAGTGCAGATACGCAGTATTTT
CASSILAGASADTQYF
>-|TRBJ2-7|TRBD1|TRBV27
TGTGCCAGCAGTTACAGGGGGCACCACGAGCAGTACTTC
CASSYRGHHEQYF
>once|TRBJ2-7|TRBD1|TRBV4-1
TGCGCCAGCAGCCAAACGGCCCCGGGGACAGGGCACTACGAGCAGTACTTC
CASSQTAPGTGHYEQYF
>-|TRBJ2-7|TRBD1|TRBV28
TGTGCCAGCAGTTCCGGGACAGGGGCCTACGAGCAGTACTTC
CASSSGTGAYEQYF
>once|TRBJ2-1|TRBD2|TRBV28
TGTGCCAGCAGTTTCTTCGGGACTAGCAATGAGCAGTTCTTC
CASSFFGTSNEQFF
>-|TRBJ2-3|-|TRBV6-1
TGTGCCAGCAGTGAATCTTGGTTGGGCAGGTACTCAGATACGCAGTATTTT
CASSESWLGRYSDTQYF
>-|TRBJ1-4|-|TRBV28
TGTGCCAGCAGTTGGGTCGTCGGAACTAATGAAAAACTGTTTTTT
CASSWVVGTNEKLFF
>once|TRBJ1-2|-|TRBV18
TGTGCCAGCTCACCACCGGGGGGCTCGACCGATGGCTACACCTTC
CASSPPGGSTDGYTF
>-|TRBJ2-7|-|TRBV4-1
TGCGCCAGCAGCCAAAGCGACAGTGGCGTTATCTACGAGCAGTACTTC
CASSQSDSGVIYEQYF
>-|TRBJ1-3|-|TRBV11-2
TGTGCCAGCAGCCACGGCCGGTTGGGGGGCGCTGGAAACACCATATATTTT
CASSHGRLGGAGNTIYF
>-|TRBJ1-4|-|TRBV27
TGTGCCAGCAGTTCCTCCCGGCAGGCAGGGGAAAAACTGTTTTTT
CASSSSRQAGEKLFF
>-|TRBJ2-1|-|TRBV2
TGTGCCAGCACTGGAGGGCCCCACAATGAGCAGTTCTTC
CASTGGPHNEQFF
>-|TRBJ1-1|-|TRBV11-2
TGTGCCAGCAGCACTGGGGGAGGGGCCCCGGGAAACACTGAAGCTTTCTTT
CASSTGGGAPGNTEAFF
>once|TRBJ2-7|-|TRBV5-6
TGTGCCAGCAGCTTGGTTAGCAGCACCTACGAGCAGTACTTC
CASSLVSSTYEQYF
>-|TRBJ1-1|-|TRBV30
TGTGCCTGGACGGGGTTAAACTCTGAAGCTTTCTTT
CAWTGLNSEAFF
>-|TRBJ1-1|-|TRBV9
TGTGCCAGCAGCGACCGGGACCAAGGGATGGCTTTCTTT
CASSDRDQGMAFF
>-|TRBJ2-1|-|TRBV29-1
TGCAGCGTTGAAGGGCAGGGATCCTACAATGAGCAGTTCTTC
CSVEGQGSYNEQFF
>once|TRBJ2-3|-|TRBV4-1
TGCGCCAGCAGCCAAGATTCCGGGCCTACACTAACAGATACGCAGTATTTT
CASSQDSGPTLTDTQYF
>-|TRBJ2-1|-|TRBV7-9
TGTGCCAGCAGCTCCGGACCCCTGGCGGAAATCACCTACAATGAGCAGTTCTTC
CASSSGPLAEITYNEQFF
>-|TRBJ2-7|-|TRBV5-5
TGTGCCAGCAGCTCACGGACACAGCTGTGGCGCGAGCAGTACTTC
CASSSRTQLWREQYF
>once|TRBJ2-2|TRBD2|TRBV9
TGTGCCAGCAGCGTTAGCGGGAGGGCGAACGGGGAGCTGTTTTTT
CASSVSGRANGELFF
>-|TRBJ1-2|-|TRBV5-5
TGTGCCAGCAGCAATTTTTGGACAGAAGAAAGCTATGGCTACACCTTC
CASSNFWTEESYGYTF
>-|TRBJ1-2|-|TRBV19
TGTGCCAGTAGCATTTTCCCCCTTATGGGGAATGGCTACACCTTC
CASSIFPLMGNGYTF
>many|TRBJ2-1|-|TRBV6-6
TGTGCCAGCACCGCCTCGGGAATAGTTGAGTTCTTC
CASTASGIVEFF
>once|TRBJ1-3|-|TRBV9
TGTGCCAGCAGCGTAGGGGTTACACTCGTCTCTGGAAACACCATATATTTT
CASSVGVTLVSGNTIYF
>-|TRBJ2-5|TRBD1|TRBV4-3
TGCGCCAGCAGCCAAGATGGTCAGGGGGTCACCGAGACCCAGTACTTC
CASSQDGQGVTETQYF